Shown below are 3 T cell receptor beta chains from a single sample sequenced in a study of shared clonotypes between healthy human individuals. Repertoires were generated with immunoSEQ multiplex PCR, while TCRdb's copy carries only in-frame clones and drops some. The top ten hold about 0.52% of the sample, which has approximately 1,000,000 clones, about four fifths seen once. The sequenced sample was memory CD4+ T cells from PBMCs. Documented subset: CD45RA-negative fraction. The receptor source for this set is a man aged 18-30 years in good health. Some clones in this sample may be carry-over from other donors' samples.

The rearrangement links TRBV6-1 to TRBJ1-1; TRBD1 matches 7 bases. Trimming at V came to 5 bases and at J to 3 bases, leaving 9 bases not matched to a gene. This CDR3 spans 15 amino acids. Looked up from germline, CDR1 is MNHNS and CDR2 is SASEGT. CDR3 sequence (DNA): TGTGCCAGCAGTCGCGCTACTACAGGGGACACTGAAGCTTTCTTT. This sequence encodes CASSRATTGDTEAFF.

The CDR3 reads CASSSTRGDYNEQFF. In nucleotides, the CDR3 is TGTGCCAGCAGCTCCACTAGGGGGGACTACAATGAGCAGTTCTTC. This sequence joins TRBV5-4 and TRBJ2-1; D tentatively reads TRBD1 or TRBD2 (6 bases each). The germline V and J ends were trimmed by 3 bases and 3 bases, with 13 bases remaining between them. In germline, CDR1 is SGHNT, CDR2 YYREEE (reference sequence). CDR3 length: 15 amino acids.

The V call is TRBV4-1, the J call TRBJ2-2, with 13 bases identical to TRBD2. The CDR3 loop spans 17 amino acids. Germline CDR1 and CDR2: MGHRA and YSYEKL. With V trimmed by 0 bases and J by 8 bases, 6 bases remained unmatched. The CDR3: CASSQDLTSGRTGELFF. The CDR3 coding sequence is TGCGCCAGCAGCCAAGATTTGACTAGCGGGAGGACTGGGGAGCTGTTTTTT.